The text below deals with one TCR beta chain. Many counts were recorded for this clonotype. What this receptor recognizes is not known. There are no base qualities to consult, and no much larger clone falls within one base. This entry comes from a study of T-cell reconstitution after alpha-beta-depleted transplantation in children (dated by TCRdb to the mid-2010s). Study-wide context: T-cell immune reconstitution after TCRalphabeta/CD19-depleted allogeneic hematopoietic cell transplantation in children was quantitatively tracked in the study by means of TCR repertoire profiling.

The protocol used for the library was PCR. Sequencing was carried out with an Illumina HiSeq 2500. TCR library preparation used molecular barcoding, with unique molecular identifiers applied to normalize quantification of the TCRbeta repertoire. TCRdb redid the processing of the public reads, applying fastp at Q25 and MiXCR, and retained in-frame beta chains. Each entry merges the rows of one CDR3 protein and shows their most common DNA and genes. This sample has hundreds of thousands of distinct CDR3 sequences in its table, and roughly 14% of those were observed once. The leading ten clones occupy 0.79% of the sample. This sample's treatment or condition label indicates: allogeneic hematopoietic cell transplantation with graft depleted of TCRalphabeta T cells and CD19 B cells. Transplant recipients were children who received TCRalphabeta/CD19-depleted allogeneic hematopoietic cell grafts. General conclusions and limits of the study: The high TCRbeta diversity at day 60 in some patients was ascribed to recipient T cells and intrathymic progenitors that had survived conditioning. About two months after transplant, the apparently early recovery of alphabetaT-cell counts reportedly depended on just several hundred clones that had expanded rapidly and came from non-depleted graft cells. Over subsequent months, a decline in hyperexpanded clone frequencies was noted, and after one year, T-cell counts and TCRbeta diversity were mostly ascribed to newly produced T cells.

Source: PBMCs, taken before TCRalphabeta/CD19-depleted stem cell transplant. The clonotype originates from a girl aged 2-15 years with congenital amegakaryocytic thrombocytopenia, due to receive a stem cell transplant.

The DNA sequence follows: TGCGCCAGCAGTGATAGCAGTTATCAGCCCCAGCATTTT. It translates to CASSDSSYQPQHF. This sequence uses TRBV10-2 and TRBJ1-5, with the D gene not confidently named. Including cysteine and phenylalanine, the CDR3 has 13 amino acids. Only the CDR3 part of the read is kept: 39 bases, read in frame from the first base. Deletion took 3 bases off V and 5 bases off J, with a span of 8 bases between the germline ends. The germline V gene provides CDR1 WSHSY and CDR2 SAAADI.